This T cell receptor beta chain was found in a study of a mutant IDH1 vaccine in newly diagnosed glioma. Profiling relied on immunoSEQ multiplex PCR, and the TCRdb table lists in-frame clones only, not all of them. Among roughly 130,000 clones listed, roughly 75% were seen once. Study findings and constraints: Across multiple MHC alleles, 90% to 95% of patients had vaccine-induced responses.

The V and J ends lost 4 bases and 1 base respectively, with 10 bases between them. The CDR3 covers 13 residues. Germline assignment: CDR1 SQVTM and CDR2 ANQGSEA. The time point: week 11, during vaccination. Every vaccine dose comprised 300 ug of mutant IDH1 20-mer peptide plus topical imiquimod. Each astrocytoma in the donors was new, WHO grade 3 or 4, IDH1-mutant and ATRX-lost. This clone was counted a single time. What it recognizes is unknown. V is TRBV29-1 and J is TRBJ2-5; either TRBD1 or TRBD2 may supply D (5 bases each). The source material was PBMCs, sampled from a glioma patient whose treatment included an IDH1 peptide vaccine. The TCR was taken from a man between 40 and 49 years old with glioma. The chain's CDR3 is CSVGDGAQETQYF. The CDR3 region has the DNA TGCAGCGTTGGGGACGGAGCCCAAGAGACCCAGTACTTC.